This entry is about one T cell receptor (beta chain). This sample was included in a study of blood T cell dynamics during melanoma immunotherapy. The data were produced by immunoSEQ multiplex PCR, yet TCRdb's version contains in-frame clones alone and is incomplete. The sample shows about 18,000 clones, 80% to 95% of them seen only once. This CDR3 has 12 amino acids. With 0 bases removed from V and 8 bases from J, the gap between germline ends came to 8 bases. Germline V CDR1 and CDR2: SGDLS, YYNGEE. Stated time point: pre-treatment baseline. V is TRBV9 and J is TRBJ1-2, with unresolved D. Sequencing used blood, obtained from a patient treated with checkpoint blockade. This sequence was found in a human donor with melanoma. CDR3 DNA: TGTGCCAGCAGCGTAGGAAGGGAGGGCTACACCTTC. Its protein product is CASSVGREGYTF.